This T cell receptor (beta chain) derives from a study of blood T cell repertoires in COVID-19. The overall study: Samples came from the United States, Italy and Spain, spanning acute and convalescent COVID-19. The cDNA or gDNA used as material had been derived from T cells, B-cell-depleted T cells, or PBMCs.

The CDR3 covers 15 residues. Germline CDR1 is SGHTA and CDR2 is FQGTGA. V lost 0 bases to trimming and J lost 6 bases, with 12 bases between them. In the authors' methods: Nucleated cell counts were estimated from reference gene primer amplification. Profiling relied on immunoSEQ multiplex PCR, and the TCRdb table lists in-frame clones only, not all of them. V and J calls plus clone size are reproduced from that table; the DNA served to infer D and trimming. Of 200,000 to 250,000 clones in the sample, around 87% were seen once. A single count supports this clone. Sequenced material: peripheral blood. This rearrangement joins TRBV7-3 to TRBJ2-1; no firm D call. The TCR was taken from a man in his 60s who had recovered from COVID-19. The CDR3 here is CASSLTGSSLNEQFF. CDR3 in DNA: TGTGCCAGCAGCTTAACTGGCAGTTCCCTCAATGAGCAGTTCTTC.